This T cell receptor (beta chain) was obtained from a study of blood T cell repertoires in COVID-19. Across the whole study: The United States, Italy and Spain provided the acute and convalescent COVID-19 samples. Sources were T cells, B-cell-depleted T cells, or PBMCs; the material itself was cDNA or gDNA.

Under the authors' procedure: Amplification of reference gene primers provided the estimated nucleated cell counts. Profiled with immunoSEQ multiplex PCR; TCRdb holds only in-frame clones, not every one. V, J and clone size derive from that table, while D and trimming were established from the DNA sequence. Of about 100,000 clones listed, more than 90% are singletons. Material for sequencing was peripheral blood. This receptor was obtained from a man aged 18 to 35 with acute or convalescent COVID-19.

The CDR3 DNA reads TGTGCCAGCAGCCAAGACCTTCGACAGGGGTTAGGTGGCTACACCTTC. It encodes CASSQDLRQGLGGYTF. The J gene is TRBJ1-2, the V gene TRBV14; TRBD1 matches at 8 bases. After removal of 0 bases from V and 7 bases from J, the junction contained 10 bases not matched to a gene. From germline, CDR1 is SGHDN and CDR2 FVKESK. The CDR3 contains 16 residues. Complete variable domain (other parts from reference TRBV14 and TRBJ1-2): EAGVTQFPSHSVIEKGQTVTLRCDPISGHDNLYWYRRVMGKEIKFLLHFVKESKQDESGMPNNRFLAERTGGTYSTLKVQPAELEDSGVYFCASSQDLRQGLGGYTFGSGTRLTVV.